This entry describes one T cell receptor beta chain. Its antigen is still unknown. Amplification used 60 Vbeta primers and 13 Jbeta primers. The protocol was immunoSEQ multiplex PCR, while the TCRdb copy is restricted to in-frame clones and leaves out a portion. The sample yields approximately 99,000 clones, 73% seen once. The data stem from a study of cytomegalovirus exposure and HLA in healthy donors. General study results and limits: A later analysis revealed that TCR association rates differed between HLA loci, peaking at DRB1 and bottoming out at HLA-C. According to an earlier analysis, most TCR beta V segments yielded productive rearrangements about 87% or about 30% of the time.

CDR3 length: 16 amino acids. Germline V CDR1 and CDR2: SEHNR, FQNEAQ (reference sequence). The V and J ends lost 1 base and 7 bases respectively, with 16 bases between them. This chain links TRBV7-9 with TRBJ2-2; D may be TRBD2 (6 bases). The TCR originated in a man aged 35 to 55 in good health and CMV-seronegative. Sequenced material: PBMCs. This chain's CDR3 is CASSLETGGQGGELFF. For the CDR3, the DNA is TGTGCCAGCAGCTTAGAAACCGGGGGTCAAGGCGGGGAGCTGTTTTTT.